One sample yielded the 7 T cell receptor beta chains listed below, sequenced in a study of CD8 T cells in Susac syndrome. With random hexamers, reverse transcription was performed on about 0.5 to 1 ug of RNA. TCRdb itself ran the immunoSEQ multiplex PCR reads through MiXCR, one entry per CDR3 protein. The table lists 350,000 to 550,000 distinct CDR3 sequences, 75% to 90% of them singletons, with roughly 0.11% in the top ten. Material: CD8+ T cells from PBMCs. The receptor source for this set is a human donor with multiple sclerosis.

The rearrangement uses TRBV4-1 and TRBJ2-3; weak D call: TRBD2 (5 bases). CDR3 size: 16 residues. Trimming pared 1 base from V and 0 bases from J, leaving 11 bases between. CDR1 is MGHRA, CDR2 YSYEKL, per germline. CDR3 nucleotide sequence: TGCGCCAGCAGCCAAGCTTACGGGGTTAGCACAGATACGCAGTATTTT. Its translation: CASSQAYGVSTDTQYF.

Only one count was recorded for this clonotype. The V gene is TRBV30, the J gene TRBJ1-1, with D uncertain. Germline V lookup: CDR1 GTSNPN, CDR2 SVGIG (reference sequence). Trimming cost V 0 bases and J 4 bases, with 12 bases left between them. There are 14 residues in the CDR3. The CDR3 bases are TGTGCCTGGAGTGTACTGGACTTAAGCACTGAAGCTTTCTTT. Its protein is CAWSVLDLSTEAFF.

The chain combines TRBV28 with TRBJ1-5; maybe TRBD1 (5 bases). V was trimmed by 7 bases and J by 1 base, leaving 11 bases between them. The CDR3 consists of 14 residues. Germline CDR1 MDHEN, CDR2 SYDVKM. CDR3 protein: CASKRWGSNQPQHF. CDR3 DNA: TGTGCCAGCAAGAGGTGGGGCAGCAATCAGCCCCAGCATTTT.

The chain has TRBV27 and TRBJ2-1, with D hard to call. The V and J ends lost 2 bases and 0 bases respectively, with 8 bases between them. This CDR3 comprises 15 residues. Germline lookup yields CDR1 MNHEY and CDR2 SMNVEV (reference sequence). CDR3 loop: CASSLVETSYNEQFF. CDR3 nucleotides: TGTGCCAGCAGTTTAGTGGAAACCTCCTACAATGAGCAGTTCTTC.

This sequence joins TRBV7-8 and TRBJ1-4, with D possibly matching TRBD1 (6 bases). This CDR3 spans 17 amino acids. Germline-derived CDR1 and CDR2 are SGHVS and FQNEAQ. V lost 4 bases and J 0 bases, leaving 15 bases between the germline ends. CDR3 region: CASSSTGIGTTNEKLFF. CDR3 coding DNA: TGTGCCAGCAGCTCGACAGGAATTGGAACAACTAATGAAAAACTGTTTTTT.

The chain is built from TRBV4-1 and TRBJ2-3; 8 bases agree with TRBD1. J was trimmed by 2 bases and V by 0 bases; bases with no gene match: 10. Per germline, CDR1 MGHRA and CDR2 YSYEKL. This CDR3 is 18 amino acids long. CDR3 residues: CASSQDPYARGLTDTQYF. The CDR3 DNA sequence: TGCGCCAGCAGCCAAGATCCTTACGCCAGGGGGCTCACAGATACGCAGTATTTT.

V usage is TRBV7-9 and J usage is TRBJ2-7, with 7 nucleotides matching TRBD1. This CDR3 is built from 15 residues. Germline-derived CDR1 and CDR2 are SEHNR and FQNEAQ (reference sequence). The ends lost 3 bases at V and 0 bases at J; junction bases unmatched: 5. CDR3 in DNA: TGTGCCAGCAGCTTCACAGGACAGGCCTCCTACGAGCAGTACTTC. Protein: CASSFTGQASYEQYF.